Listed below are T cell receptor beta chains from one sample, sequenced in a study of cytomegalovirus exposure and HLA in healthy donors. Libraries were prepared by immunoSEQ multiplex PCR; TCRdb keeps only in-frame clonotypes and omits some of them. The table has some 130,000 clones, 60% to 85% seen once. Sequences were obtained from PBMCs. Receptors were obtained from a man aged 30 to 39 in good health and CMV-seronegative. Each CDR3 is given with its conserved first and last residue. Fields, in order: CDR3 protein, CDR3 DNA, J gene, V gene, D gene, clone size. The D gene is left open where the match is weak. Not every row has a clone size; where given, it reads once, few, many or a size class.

CDR3: CASSLLSQGEVSTDTQYF
DNA: TGTGCCAGCAGCCTCCTTTCACAGGGGGAGGTTAGCACAGATACGCAGTATTTT
J: TRBJ2-3
V: TRBV14
D: TRBD1
size: -

CDR3: CASSSSTGQQPQHF
DNA: TGTGCCAGCAGTTCGTCGACAGGGCAACAGCCCCAGCATTTT
J: TRBJ1-5
V: TRBV28
D: TRBD1
size: -

CDR3: CASSLGDSYNEQFF
DNA: TGTGCCAGCAGCTTGGGCGATTCCTACAATGAGCAGTTCTTC
J: TRBJ2-1
V: TRBV5-6
D: -
size: once

CDR3: CASSLIMTAQETQYF
DNA: TGCGCCAGCAGCTTGATAATGACAGCCCAAGAGACCCAGTACTTC
J: TRBJ2-5
V: TRBV5-1
D: -
size: -

CDR3: CASSSGTEETQYF
DNA: TGTGCCAGCAGCTCCGGGACAGAAGAGACCCAGTACTTC
J: TRBJ2-5
V: TRBV13
D: TRBD1
size: -

CDR3: CASTPRTSGAYEQYF
DNA: TGTGCCAGTACCCCCCGGACTAGCGGGGCTTACGAGCAGTACTTC
J: TRBJ2-7
V: TRBV19
D: TRBD2
size: -

CDR3: CASSVRLAGNYNEQFF
DNA: TGTGCCAGCAGTGTCCGACTAGCGGGGAACTACAATGAGCAGTTCTTC
J: TRBJ2-1
V: TRBV6-1
D: TRBD2
size: -

CDR3: CASSPRSREYNEQFF
DNA: TGTGCCAGCAGCCCCAGGTCCAGGGAATACAATGAGCAGTTCTTC
J: TRBJ2-1
V: TRBV9
D: -
size: -

CDR3: CASSTTSGTGDQPQHF
DNA: TGTGCCAGCAGCACCACCTCCGGGACAGGGGATCAGCCCCAGCATTTT
J: TRBJ1-5
V: TRBV9
D: TRBD1
size: -

CDR3: CASSFGGGEETQYF
DNA: TGCGCCAGCAGCTTCGGGGGTGGGGAGGAGACCCAGTACTTC
J: TRBJ2-5
V: TRBV5-1
D: -
size: -

CDR3: CASSQQRGDYNEQFF
DNA: TGTGCCAGCAGCCAGCAGCGGGGGGACTACAATGAGCAGTTCTTC
J: TRBJ2-1
V: TRBV2
D: TRBD2
size: few

CDR3: CASSPGLAGGPLYNEQFF
DNA: TGTGCCAGCAGTCCCGGACTAGCGGGAGGGCCCCTCTACAATGAGCAGTTCTTC
J: TRBJ2-1
V: TRBV27
D: TRBD2
size: -

CDR3: CASRGASGKGEQFF
DNA: TGTGCCAGCAGGGGCGCTAGCGGGAAAGGTGAGCAGTTCTTC
J: TRBJ2-1
V: TRBV2
D: TRBD2
size: -

CDR3: CASSFTSGGTDTQYF
DNA: TGCGCCAGCAGCTTTACTAGCGGGGGCACAGATACGCAGTATTTT
J: TRBJ2-3
V: TRBV5-1
D: TRBD2
size: -

CDR3: CASSLAYSGSNTGELFF
DNA: TGCGCCAGCAGCTTGGCCTATAGCGGATCTAACACCGGGGAGCTGTTTTTT
J: TRBJ2-2
V: TRBV5-1
D: -
size: -